This is a list of T cell receptor delta chains from one sample in a study of gamma-delta chains in newborns, infants, children. TCRdb fed the reads to CATT. The profile shows about 15,000 delta-chain clones, around 7% of them singletons. Input material: blood. The receptors come from a child who was a newborn, infant or young child, either healthy, febrile or measles-vaccinated (not recorded which). The conserved cysteine and the conserved F or W are not part of the CDR3 here. Each record gives: CDR3 protein, J gene, V gene, clone size. Only part of the rows carry a size: once, few, many, or a class if the clone is expanded.

CDR3aa: ACDNWGIGTWDTRQMF; j_gene: TRDJ3; v_gene: TRDV2; abundance: few
CDR3aa: ACDTGILGDSSWDTRQMF; j_gene: TRDJ3; v_gene: TRDV2; abundance: once
CDR3aa: ACDTAGVSSWDTRQMF; j_gene: TRDJ3; v_gene: TRDV2; abundance: few
CDR3aa: ACDKVRATPSSWDTRQMF; j_gene: TRDJ3; v_gene: TRDV2; abundance: few
CDR3aa: ACDSILGDTLSWDTRQMF; j_gene: TRDJ3; v_gene: TRDV2; abundance: few
CDR3aa: ACDSWGISWDTRQMF; j_gene: TRDJ3; v_gene: TRDV2; abundance: medium-sized
CDR3aa: ACDIVLGGPSPWDTRQMF; j_gene: TRDJ3; v_gene: TRDV2; abundance: .
CDR3aa: ACDTGGYSSSWDTRQMF; j_gene: TRDJ3; v_gene: TRDV2; abundance: many
CDR3aa: ACDYWGISSWDTRQMF; j_gene: TRDJ3; v_gene: TRDV2; abundance: medium-sized
CDR3aa: ACDTLDTHALTAQLF; j_gene: TRDJ2; v_gene: TRDV2; abundance: .
CDR3aa: ALGEQPSYSGGWEPTSYTDKLI; j_gene: TRDJ1; v_gene: TRDV1; abundance: few
CDR3aa: ACDTVGDTSWDTRQMF; j_gene: TRDJ3; v_gene: TRDV2; abundance: few
CDR3aa: ACDTLGDTSWDARQMF; j_gene: TRDJ3; v_gene: TRDV2; abundance: .
CDR3aa: ACDPLGIPPAQLF; j_gene: TRDJ2; v_gene: TRDV2; abundance: many
CDR3aa: ACDVLGDTKGDTRQMF; j_gene: TRDJ3; v_gene: TRDV2; abundance: .
CDR3aa: ALGELVFPKRDTGDKLI; j_gene: TRDJ1; v_gene: TRDV1; abundance: .
CDR3aa: ACDSVRTGGPSSWDTRQMF; j_gene: TRDJ3; v_gene: TRDV2; abundance: few
CDR3aa: ACDTAYGWGIRDWDTRQMF; j_gene: TRDJ3; v_gene: TRDV2; abundance: few
CDR3aa: ACDALGDTSSWDTRQMF; j_gene: TRDJ3; v_gene: TRDV2; abundance: few
CDR3aa: ACNTVWGSSSWDTRQMF; j_gene: TRDJ3; v_gene: TRDV2; abundance: .
CDR3aa: ACDPTGGYSPSWDTRRMF; j_gene: TRDJ3; v_gene: TRDV2; abundance: .
CDR3aa: ACDTGGFPWDTRQMF; j_gene: TRDJ3; v_gene: TRDV2; abundance: .
CDR3aa: ACDTVWGSSSWDTRQMF; j_gene: TRDJ3; v_gene: TRDV2; abundance: .
CDR3aa: ACDTLLGRGSWDTRQMF; j_gene: TRDJ3; v_gene: TRDV2; abundance: .
CDR3aa: ACDILGDFLTAQLF; j_gene: TRDJ2; v_gene: TRDV2; abundance: many
CDR3aa: ACDTGGIPNSWDTRQMF; j_gene: TRDJ3; v_gene: TRDV2; abundance: medium-sized
CDR3aa: ACDTGDTLTDKLI; j_gene: TRDJ1; v_gene: TRDV2; abundance: .
CDR3aa: ALGEVLGDSWGTRQMF; j_gene: TRDJ3; v_gene: TRDV1; abundance: .